A selection of T cell receptor beta chains follows, all from one sample in a study of blood T cells in healthy people across ages. TCRdb analysed the 5' RACE reads with MiXCR anew, one entry per CDR3 protein. The sample lists about 1,800,000 distinct CDR3 sequences, about 30% seen once, with over 7% in the top ten. The specimen sequenced was blood. Source of these receptors: a woman in her 30s in good health. The CDR3 runs from the conserved cysteine through the conserved F or W. The D gene is left open where the match is weak. Expanded clones are given a class, and other clones once, few, many or no size at all.

J gene,D gene,V gene,clone size,CDR3 protein,CDR3 DNA
TRBJ2-1,NA,TRBV7-2,many,CASSLMGPYNEQFF,TGTGCCAGCAGCCTGATGGGACCCTACAATGAGCAGTTCTTC
TRBJ2-5,TRBD2,TRBV6-2/TRBV6-3,NA,CASTYRTSGRTNGQYF,TGTGCCAGCACCTACCGGACTAGCGGGAGAACCAATGGGCAGTACTTC
TRBJ2-3,NA,TRBV15,NA,CATSRRTGSDTQYF,TGTGCCACCAGCAGAAGAACTGGGTCAGATACGCAGTATTTT
TRBJ1-4,NA,TRBV7-2,few,CASSSRRGLGEEKLFF,TGTGCCAGCAGCTCGAGGCGGGGGCTTGGGGAGGAAAAACTGTTTTTT
TRBJ2-1,TRBD2,TRBV19,few,CASSILGTSFEQFF,TGTGCCAGTAGTATATTAGGGACTAGCTTTGAGCAGTTCTTC
TRBJ2-2,TRBD1,TRBV5-1,NA,CASSLQTGSTGELFF,TGCGCCAGCAGCTTACAGACAGGGTCCACCGGGGAGCTGTTTTTT
TRBJ2-1,NA,TRBV18,NA,CASSPQLGDEQFF,TGTGCCAGCTCACCACAGCTAGGGGATGAGCAGTTCTTC
TRBJ2-7,NA,TRBV4-3,NA,CASSQGAGTALYEQYF,TGCGCCAGCAGCCAAGGAGCCGGGACCGCCTTATACGAGCAGTACTTC
TRBJ2-6,NA,TRBV2,NA,CASSGEAGANVLTF,TGTGCCAGCAGCGGGGAGGCTGGGGCCAACGTCCTGACTTTC
TRBJ1-2,NA,TRBV29-1,many,CSVASSYYGYTF,TGCAGCGTTGCGTCCAGTTACTATGGCTACACCTTC
TRBJ2-1,TRBD2,TRBV29-1,few,CSVGASGEIYNEQFF,TGCAGCGTTGGGGCTAGCGGGGAGATTTACAATGAGCAGTTCTTC
TRBJ1-1,NA,TRBV12-3/TRBV12-4,NA,CASSLSDRSGLDTEAFF,TGTGCCAGCAGTTTATCGGACAGATCCGGACTCGACACTGAAGCTTTCTTT
TRBJ2-3,NA,TRBV6-1,once,CASMPIQRTDTQYF,TGTGCCAGCATGCCCATCCAACGCACAGATACGCAGTATTTT
TRBJ2-7,TRBD1,TRBV27,few,CASSWGTGGREQYF,TGTGCCAGCAGTTGGGGGACAGGGGGGCGCGAGCAGTACTTC
TRBJ2-1,TRBD2,TRBV18,NA,CASSPRVAGISYNEQFF,TGTGCCAGCTCACCACGGGTAGCGGGAATCTCCTACAATGAGCAGTTCTTC
TRBJ2-7,TRBD1,TRBV4-1,NA,CASSQRLTHGQGTYEQYF,TGCGCCAGCAGCCAAAGACTGACCCACGGACAGGGGACCTACGAGCAGTACTTC
TRBJ1-3,NA,TRBV20-1,NA,CSAGAGEGGNTIYF,TGCAGTGCTGGGGCCGGGGAGGGCGGAAACACCATATATTTT
TRBJ1-2,NA,TRBV29-1,many,CSVAGVFANSVNGYTF,TGCAGCGTTGCAGGGGTTTTTGCCAATTCGGTTAATGGCTACACCTTC
TRBJ2-5,TRBD2,TRBV28,NA,CASSLLGGEDQETQYF,TGTGCCAGCAGTCTCCTGGGAGGGGAGGACCAAGAGACCCAGTACTTC
TRBJ1-3,NA,TRBV7-6,NA,CASSLVSPGYSGNTIYF,TGTGCCAGCAGCTTAGTAAGTCCAGGTTACTCTGGAAACACCATATATTTT
TRBJ2-1,NA,TRBV29-1,NA,CSVVRDGGSYNEQFF,TGCAGCGTAGTCCGGGACGGTGGCTCCTACAATGAGCAGTTCTTC
TRBJ2-1,TRBD1,TRBV2,many,CASVRQGANEQFF,TGTGCCAGCGTACGACAGGGGGCCAATGAGCAGTTCTTC
TRBJ2-7,TRBD2,TRBV5-1,NA,CASSSRITSGSYEQYF,TGCGCCAGCAGCTCCAGAATAACTAGCGGCTCCTACGAGCAGTACTTC
TRBJ1-2,NA,TRBV6-5,NA,CATSYGSRWGCTF,TGTGCCACATCGTACGGGTCCCGGTGGGGCTGCACCTTC
TRBJ2-2,NA,TRBV2,few,CASSEETTTGELFF,TGTGCCAGCAGTGAAGAGACAACTACCGGGGAGCTGTTTTTT
TRBJ2-5,TRBD2,TRBV11-2,many,CASRGTTGTRGYF,TGTGCCAGCAGGGGCACTACCGGGACTAGGGGGTACTTC
TRBJ2-1,TRBD2,TRBV2,NA,CASRPTSGEQFF,TGTGCCAGCAGGCCTACTAGCGGTGAGCAGTTCTTC
TRBJ2-3,NA,TRBV7-9,many,CASSLALVRTDTQYF,TGTGCCAGCAGCTTAGCTCTGGTGAGAACAGATACGCAGTATTTT
TRBJ2-7,TRBD1,TRBV7-6,few,CASSLGQGFERHAYEQYF,TGTGCCAGCAGCTTAGGACAGGGTTTCGAGCGCCACGCCTACGAGCAGTACTTC
TRBJ2-3,NA,TRBV3-1,many,CASSRSQPHTDTQYF,TGTGCCAGCAGCCGATCCCAGCCCCACACAGATACGCAGTATTTT
TRBJ1-6,NA,TRBV28,few,CASSLVATLNNSPLHF,TGTGCCAGCAGTTTAGTAGCCACCCTCAATAATTCACCCCTCCACTTT
TRBJ2-5,NA,TRBV9,NA,CASSVSGRRQETQYF,TGTGCCAGCAGCGTGTCGGGACGGAGACAAGAGACCCAGTACTTC
TRBJ2-4,NA,TRBV7-9,NA,CASSMVAYEEYF,TGTGCCAGCAGCATGGTAGCGTACGAGGAGTACTTC
TRBJ2-7,TRBD2,TRBV13,few,CASSLVSGTSEYEQYF,TGTGCCAGCAGCTTAGTCAGCGGGACTAGCGAGTACGAGCAGTACTTC
TRBJ1-6,NA,TRBV3-1,NA,CASSLDVDSPLHF,TGTGCCAGCAGCCTGGACGTGGATTCACCCCTCCACTTT
TRBJ1-1,NA,TRBV20-1,NA,CSARATTRMNTGAFF,TGCAGTGCTCGGGCGACCACACGTATGAACACTGGAGCTTTCTTT
TRBJ2-5,TRBD2,TRBV5-1,NA,CASSLSPSGSKETQYF,TGCGCCAGCAGCTTATCGCCTAGCGGGAGCAAAGAGACCCAGTACTTC
TRBJ2-2,NA,TRBV5-1,NA,CAISLGGPNTGELFF,TGCGCCATCAGCTTGGGAGGACCTAACACCGGGGAGCTGTTTTTT
TRBJ2-1,NA,TRBV10-3,few,CAISEYQGLDNEQFF,TGTGCCATCAGTGAATATCAGGGACTGGACAATGAGCAGTTCTTC
TRBJ2-5,TRBD2,TRBV7-2,many,CASSLVGTSGLETQYF,TGTGCCAGCAGCTTAGTGGGGACTAGCGGGTTGGAGACCCAGTACTTC
TRBJ2-7,NA,TRBV10-3,few,CAISGGQDRSTYEQYF,TGTGCCATCAGTGGGGGGCAGGATCGCAGCACCTACGAGCAGTACTTC
TRBJ1-2,NA,TRBV10-3,NA,CAISGKGGNYGYTF,TGTGCCATCAGCGGGAAAGGGGGAAACTATGGCTACACCTTC
TRBJ2-7,NA,TRBV24-1,NA,CATSLSRNYEQYF,TGTGCCACCAGTCTCTCCAGAAACTACGAGCAGTACTTC
TRBJ2-1,NA,TRBV3-1,few,CASSQDSVGSRDGEQFF,TGTGCCAGCAGCCAAGATTCTGTGGGGTCCCGGGACGGCGAGCAGTTCTTC
TRBJ1-2,NA,TRBV29-1,many,CSVEVESGVGYGYTF,TGCAGCGTTGAAGTTGAGTCAGGGGTAGGATATGGCTACACCTTC
TRBJ1-2,TRBD1,TRBV25-1,few,CASSRAGTGIYGYTF,TGTGCCAGCAGCCGTGCCGGGACAGGGATCTATGGCTACACCTTC
TRBJ2-7,NA,TRBV11-1,few,CASSKAQVYEQYF,TGTGCCAGCAGTAAGGCCCAAGTCTACGAGCAGTACTTC
TRBJ2-6,NA,TRBV7-9,NA,CASSPWGARALPGANVLTF,TGTGCCAGCAGCCCCTGGGGGGCCAGGGCGCTCCCTGGGGCCAACGTCCTGACTTTC
TRBJ1-4,TRBD1,TRBV6-5,few,CASRDRANEKLFF,TGTGCCAGCAGAGACAGGGCTAATGAAAAACTGTTTTTT
TRBJ2-4,NA,TRBV18,NA,CASSPYIGANEQYF,TGTGCCAGCTCACCATATATCGGGGCCAATGAGCAGTACTTC
TRBJ2-3,NA,TRBV29-1,NA,CSVGLGEASTDTQYF,TGCAGCGTGGGGCTCGGGGAGGCTAGCACAGATACGCAGTATTTT
TRBJ2-1,NA,TRBV12-3/TRBV12-4,NA,CASSRTSGRGINEQFF,TGTGCCAGCAGTCGGACATCGGGACGGGGGATCAATGAGCAGTTCTTC
TRBJ2-7,NA,TRBV11-2,few,CASSSGPATKQYF,TGTGCCAGCAGCTCGGGACCCGCTACGAAGCAGTACTTC
TRBJ2-7,NA,TRBV4-1,NA,CASSQGKGQSYEQYF,TGCGCCAGCAGCCAGGGAAAAGGGCAGTCCTACGAGCAGTACTTC